These T cell receptor beta chains were read from a single sample in a study of cytomegalovirus exposure and HLA in healthy donors. TCRdb's copy holds only in-frame clones and misses some; the assay was immunoSEQ multiplex PCR. The sample has some 180,000 clones, roughly nine tenths seen once; the top ten hold less than 9.5%. The specimen was PBMCs. Receptor source: a young man in good health and CMV-seropositive. The CDR3 runs from the conserved cysteine through the conserved F or W. Each record gives: V gene, clone size, J gene, D gene, CDR3 protein, CDR3 DNA. D genes are given only for firm matches. Part of the rows lack a size; the others show once, few, many or a class for expanded clones.

TRBV2	.	TRBJ2-1	TRBD2	CASSVLAEDYNEQFF	TGTGCCAGCAGTGTTCTAGCGGAAGACTACAATGAGCAGTTCTTC
TRBV30	.	TRBJ1-1	.	CACSRVEAFF	TGTGCCTGTTCTAGGGTTGAAGCTTTCTTT
TRBV5-1	.	TRBJ1-2	TRBD1	CASSPQVPGQGIHGYTF	TGCGCCAGCAGCCCGCAAGTCCCGGGACAGGGCATTCATGGCTACACCTTC
TRBV28	.	TRBJ2-5	.	CASSFGTGRPRETQYF	TGTGCCAGCAGTTTCGGTACTGGGCGCCCTAGAGAGACCCAGTACTTC
TRBV29-1	.	TRBJ2-7	TRBD1	CSVEWQGATYEQYF	TGCAGCGTTGAATGGCAGGGGGCAACCTACGAGCAGTACTTC
TRBV5-6	few	TRBJ2-7	.	CASSPGAGEQYF	TGTGCCAGCAGCCCAGGGGCGGGAGAGCAGTACTTC
TRBV9	.	TRBJ1-2	.	CASSVTGISNYGYTF	TGTGCCAGCAGCGTTACAGGGATTTCTAACTATGGCTACACCTTC
TRBV7-2	.	TRBJ1-5	.	CASTRERGSNQPQHF	TGTGCCAGCACCAGGGAGAGGGGCTCCAATCAGCCCCAGCATTTT
TRBV7-3	.	TRBJ1-5	.	CASSLPNQPQHF	TGTGCCAGCAGCTTACCAAATCAGCCCCAGCATTTT
TRBV7-9	.	TRBJ1-1	.	CASSSRTETPEAFF	TGTGCCAGCAGTTCCAGGACAGAAACTCCTGAAGCTTTCTTT
TRBV25-1	.	TRBJ1-6	TRBD1	CASRPGQASSYNSPLHF	TGTGCCAGCAGACCAGGACAGGCGAGCTCCTATAATTCACCCCTCCACTTT
TRBV5-6	.	TRBJ2-7	.	CASNVNSREQYF	TGTGCCAGCAACGTAAACAGCCGCGAGCAGTACTTC
TRBV18	.	TRBJ1-2	.	CASSPERVDGYTF	TGTGCCAGCTCACCGGAAAGGGTTGATGGCTACACCTTC
TRBV30	.	TRBJ2-5	.	CAWSVGASLMGQETQYF	TGTGCCTGGAGTGTGGGGGCGAGCTTGATGGGGCAAGAGACCCAGTACTTC
TRBV6-1	.	TRBJ2-1	.	CASSEPGTSYNEQFF	TGTGCCAGCAGTGAACCAGGGACTTCCTACAATGAGCAGTTCTTC
TRBV14	.	TRBJ2-5	.	CASSRPGVQETQYF	TGTGCCAGCAGCCGACCCGGAGTACAAGAGACCCAGTACTTC
TRBV5-4	.	TRBJ2-7	TRBD1	CASSRDRESLEQYF	TGTGCCAGCAGCAGGGACAGGGAAAGCTTGGAGCAGTACTTC
TRBV27	.	TRBJ2-7	TRBD2	CASTSGSYEQYF	TGTGCCAGCACAAGCGGGAGCTACGAGCAGTACTTC
TRBV11-1	.	TRBJ2-5	.	CASSLLPHQETQYF	TGTGCCAGCAGCTTACTCCCTCACCAAGAGACCCAGTACTTC
TRBV5-1	.	TRBJ1-4	.	CASSFGRGAEKLFF	TGCGCCAGCAGCTTTGGCAGGGGAGCTGAAAAACTGTTTTTT
TRBV28	.	TRBJ1-5	TRBD1	CASSLDRVKPQHF	TGTGCCAGCTCCCTCGACAGGGTTAAGCCCCAGCATTTT
TRBV5-7	once	TRBJ2-1	.	CASSLGLQIPYNEQFF	TGTGCCAGCAGCTTGGGTCTACAGATTCCCTACAATGAGCAGTTCTTC
TRBV6-1	.	TRBJ2-7	.	CASSEAKQYYEQYF	TGTGCCAGCAGTGAAGCTAAACAGTACTACGAGCAGTACTTC
TRBV28	.	TRBJ2-7	TRBD1	CASSFPGTGEREQYF	TGTGCCAGCAGTTTCCCTGGGACAGGGGAAAGGGAGCAGTACTTC
TRBV7-9	few	TRBJ2-5	TRBD2	CASSWGGGTQETQYF	TGTGCCAGCAGCTGGGGCGGGGGGACCCAAGAGACCCAGTACTTC
TRBV18	.	TRBJ2-5	TRBD1	CASSAGTGFKTQYF	TGTGCCAGCTCAGCCGGGACAGGGTTTAAGACCCAGTACTTC
TRBV11-3	.	TRBJ2-1	.	CASSWNGDNEQFF	TGTGCCAGCAGTTGGAACGGGGACAATGAGCAGTTCTTC
TRBV30	.	TRBJ1-4	TRBD1	CAWSVPLGTGGEKLFF	TGTGCCTGGAGTGTCCCCCTCGGGACAGGGGGCGAAAAACTGTTTTTT
TRBV7-9	.	TRBJ1-1	.	CASSLFSRDTEAFF	TGTGCCAGCAGCTTATTCTCGAGGGACACTGAAGCTTTCTTT
TRBV15	once	TRBJ1-5	.	CATSRDLGALYQPQHF	TGTGCCACCAGCAGAGATCTTGGGGCTTTATATCAGCCCCAGCATTTT
TRBV19	.	TRBJ2-1	.	CASKEGSYPYNEQFF	TGTGCCAGCAAGGAGGGAAGTTATCCTTACAATGAGCAGTTCTTC
TRBV25-1	.	TRBJ2-1	.	CASSSRTQTSIYNEQFF	TGTGCCAGCAGTTCGCGGACCCAAACCTCCATTTACAATGAGCAGTTCTTC
TRBV29-1	.	TRBJ2-3	.	CSAAVADTQYF	TGCAGCGCCGCGGTGGCAGATACGCAGTATTTT
TRBV10-2	.	TRBJ2-1	.	CASTRDGRSSYNEQFF	TGCGCCAGCACCCGAGACGGTAGGAGCTCCTACAATGAGCAGTTCTTC
TRBV11-2	.	TRBJ2-3	.	CASSLDLGLDTQYF	TGTGCCAGCAGCTTAGATCTAGGTCTAGATACGCAGTATTTT
TRBV5-1	.	TRBJ2-5	TRBD2	CASSLHGTSQETQYF	TGCGCCAGCAGCTTGCACGGGACTAGCCAAGAGACCCAGTACTTC
TRBV2	once	TRBJ1-5	.	CASSAGYSNQPQHF	TGTGCCAGCAGTGCGGGATATAGCAATCAGCCCCAGCATTTT
TRBV5-4	.	TRBJ2-3	.	CASSRAAGTDTQYF	TGTGCCAGCAGCCGGGCTGCTGGCACAGATACGCAGTATTTT
TRBV6-5	.	TRBJ2-3	.	CASSASKFGRREQYF	TGTGCCAGCAGTGCCTCAAAGTTCGGTCGAAGGGAGCAGTATTTT
TRBV9	once	TRBJ2-2	TRBD2	CASSVAPSGFTGELFF	TGTGCCAGCAGCGTAGCTCCTAGCGGGTTCACCGGGGAGCTGTTTTTT
TRBV19	.	TRBJ2-1	TRBD2	CASSRTSGSNEQFF	TGTGCCAGTAGCCGGACTAGCGGGAGCAATGAGCAGTTCTTC
TRBV19	.	TRBJ2-1	TRBD2	CASSIPGLAGRNEQFF	TGTGCCAGTAGTATCCCCGGACTAGCGGGAAGGAATGAGCAGTTCTTC
TRBV18	.	TRBJ2-3	.	CASSPYGGDTQYF	TGTGCCAGCTCCCCTTACGGAGGAGATACGCAGTATTTT
TRBV7-3	.	TRBJ2-3	TRBD2	CASSPLAGGSDTQYF	TGTGCCAGCAGCCCTCTAGCGGGGGGGTCGGATACGCAGTATTTT
TRBV7-9	.	TRBJ2-1	.	CASSLPPHEQFF	TGTGCCAGCAGCTTACCCCCCCATGAGCAGTTCTTC
TRBV27	.	TRBJ2-7	.	CASGPSGQVYEQYF	TGTGCCAGCGGACCCTCTGGACAAGTCTACGAGCAGTACTTC
TRBV10-3	.	TRBJ2-7	.	CAIRAGGVMYEQYF	TGTGCCATCAGAGCCGGGGGCGTGATGTACGAGCAGTACTTC
TRBV30	.	TRBJ2-3	.	CAPPGPWNTQYF	TGTGCCCCCCCCGGCCCCTGGAATACGCAGTATTTT
TRBV7-2	.	TRBJ1-6	.	CASSFAWAADSPLHF	TGTGCCAGCAGCTTTGCATGGGCGGCTGATTCACCCCTCCACTTT
TRBV4-1	.	TRBJ1-3	.	CASSQIADYSGNTIYF	TGCGCCAGCAGCCAGATAGCGGACTACTCTGGAAACACCATATATTTT